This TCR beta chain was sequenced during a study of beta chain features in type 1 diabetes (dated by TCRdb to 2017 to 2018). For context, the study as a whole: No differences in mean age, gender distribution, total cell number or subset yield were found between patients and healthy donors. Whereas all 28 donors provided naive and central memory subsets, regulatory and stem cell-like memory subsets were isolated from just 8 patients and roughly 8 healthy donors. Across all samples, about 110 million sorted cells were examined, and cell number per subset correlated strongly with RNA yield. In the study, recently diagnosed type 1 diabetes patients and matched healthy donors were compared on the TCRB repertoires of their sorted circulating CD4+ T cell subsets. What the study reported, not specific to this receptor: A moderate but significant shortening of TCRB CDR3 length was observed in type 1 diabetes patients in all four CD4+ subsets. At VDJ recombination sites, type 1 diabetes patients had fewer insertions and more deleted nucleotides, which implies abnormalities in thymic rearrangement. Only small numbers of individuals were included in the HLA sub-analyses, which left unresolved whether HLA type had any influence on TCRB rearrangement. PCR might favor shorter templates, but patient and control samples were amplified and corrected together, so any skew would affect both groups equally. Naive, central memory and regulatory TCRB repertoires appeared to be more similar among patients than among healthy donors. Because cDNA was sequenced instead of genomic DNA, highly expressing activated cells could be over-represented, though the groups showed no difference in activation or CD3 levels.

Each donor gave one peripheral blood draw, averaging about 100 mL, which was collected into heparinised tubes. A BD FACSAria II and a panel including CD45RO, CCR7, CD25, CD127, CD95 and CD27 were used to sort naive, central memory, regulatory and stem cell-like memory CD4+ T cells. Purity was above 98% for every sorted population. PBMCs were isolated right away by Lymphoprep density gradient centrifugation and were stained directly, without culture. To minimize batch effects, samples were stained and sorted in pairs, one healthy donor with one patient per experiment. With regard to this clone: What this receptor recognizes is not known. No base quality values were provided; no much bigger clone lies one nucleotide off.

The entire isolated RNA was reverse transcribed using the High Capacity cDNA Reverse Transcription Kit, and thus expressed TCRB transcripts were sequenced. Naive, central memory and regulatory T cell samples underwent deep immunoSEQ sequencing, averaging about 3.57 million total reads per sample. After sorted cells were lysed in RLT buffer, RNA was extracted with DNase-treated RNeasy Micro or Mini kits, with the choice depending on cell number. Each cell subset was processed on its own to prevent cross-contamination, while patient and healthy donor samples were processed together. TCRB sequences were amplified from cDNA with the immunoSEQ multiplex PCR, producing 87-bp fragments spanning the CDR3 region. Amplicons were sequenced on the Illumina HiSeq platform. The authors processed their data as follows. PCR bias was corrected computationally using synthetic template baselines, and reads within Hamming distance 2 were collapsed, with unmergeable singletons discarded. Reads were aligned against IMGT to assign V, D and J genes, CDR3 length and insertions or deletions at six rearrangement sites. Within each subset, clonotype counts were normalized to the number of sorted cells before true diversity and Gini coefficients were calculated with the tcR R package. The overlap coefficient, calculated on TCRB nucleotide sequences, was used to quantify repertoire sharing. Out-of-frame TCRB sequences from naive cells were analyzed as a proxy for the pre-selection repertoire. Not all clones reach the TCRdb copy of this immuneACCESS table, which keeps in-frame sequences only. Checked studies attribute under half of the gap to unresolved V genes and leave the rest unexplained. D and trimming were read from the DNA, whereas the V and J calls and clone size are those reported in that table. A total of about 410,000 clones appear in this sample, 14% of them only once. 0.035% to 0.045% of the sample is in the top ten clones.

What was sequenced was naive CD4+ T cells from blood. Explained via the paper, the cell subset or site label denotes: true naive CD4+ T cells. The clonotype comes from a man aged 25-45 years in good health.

The CDR3 loop reads CSVKVGSRQGLSEAFF. The DNA is as follows: TGCAGCGTTAAGGTTGGATCGAGACAGGGACTTTCTGAAGCTTTCTTT. The chain is encoded by TRBV29-1 joined to TRBJ1-1, with 7 bases matching TRBD1. Ends trimmed: V by 5 bases, J by 6 bases; bases unmatched to a gene: 18. The CDR3 runs 16 residues from the cysteine to the phenylalanine. Here the CDR3 DNA is all that survives: 48 bases in frame from base 1. Via the germline V gene, CDR1 is SQVTM and CDR2 ANQGSEA.